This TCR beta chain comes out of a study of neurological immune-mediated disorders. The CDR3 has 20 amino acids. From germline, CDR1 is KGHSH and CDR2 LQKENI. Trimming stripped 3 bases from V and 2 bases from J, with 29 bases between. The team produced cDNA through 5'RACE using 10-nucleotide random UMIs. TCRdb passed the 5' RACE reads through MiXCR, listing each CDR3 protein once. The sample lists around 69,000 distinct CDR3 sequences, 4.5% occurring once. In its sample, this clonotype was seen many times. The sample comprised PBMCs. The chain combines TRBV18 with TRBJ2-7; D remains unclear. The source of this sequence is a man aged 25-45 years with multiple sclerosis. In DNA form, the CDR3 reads TGTGCCAGCTCACCGACCCCTATACCCCCCTCCGGTGGCGGCGCCTACGAGCAGTACTTC. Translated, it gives CASSPTPIPPSGGGAYEQYF.